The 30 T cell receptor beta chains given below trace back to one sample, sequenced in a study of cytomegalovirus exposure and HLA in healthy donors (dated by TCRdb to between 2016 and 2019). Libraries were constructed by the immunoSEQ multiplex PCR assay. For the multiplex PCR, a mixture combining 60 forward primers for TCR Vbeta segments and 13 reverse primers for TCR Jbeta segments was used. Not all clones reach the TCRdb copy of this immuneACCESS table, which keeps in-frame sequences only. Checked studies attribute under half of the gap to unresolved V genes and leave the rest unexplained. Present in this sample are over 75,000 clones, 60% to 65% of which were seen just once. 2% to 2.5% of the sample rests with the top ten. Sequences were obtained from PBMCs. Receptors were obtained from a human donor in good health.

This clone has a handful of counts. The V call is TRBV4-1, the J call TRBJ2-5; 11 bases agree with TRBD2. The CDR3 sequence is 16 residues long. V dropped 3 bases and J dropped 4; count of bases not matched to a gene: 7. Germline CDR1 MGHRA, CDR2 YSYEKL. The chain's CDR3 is CASSQGLAAPGETQYF. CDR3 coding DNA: TGCGCCAGCAGCCAGGGACTAGCGGCACCGGGAGAGACCCAGTACTTC.

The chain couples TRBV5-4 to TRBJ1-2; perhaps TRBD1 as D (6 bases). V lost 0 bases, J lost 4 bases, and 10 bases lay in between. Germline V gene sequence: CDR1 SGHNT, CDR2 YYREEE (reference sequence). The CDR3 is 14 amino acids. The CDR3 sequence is CASSLVRDTYGYTF. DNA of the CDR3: TGTGCCAGCAGCTTGGTTCGGGACACCTATGGCTACACCTTC.

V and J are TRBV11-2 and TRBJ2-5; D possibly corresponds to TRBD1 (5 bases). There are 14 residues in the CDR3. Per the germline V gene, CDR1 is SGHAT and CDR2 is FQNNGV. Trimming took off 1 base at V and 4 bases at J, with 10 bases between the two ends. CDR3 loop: CASSLGAGLETQYF. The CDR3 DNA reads TGTGCCAGCAGCTTAGGCGCAGGGTTAGAGACCCAGTACTTC.

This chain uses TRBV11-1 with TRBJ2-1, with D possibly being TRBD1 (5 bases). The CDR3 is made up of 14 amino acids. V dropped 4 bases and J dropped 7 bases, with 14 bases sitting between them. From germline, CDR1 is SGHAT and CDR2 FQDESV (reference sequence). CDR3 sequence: CASSYALGVNEQFF. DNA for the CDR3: TGTGCCAGCAGCTATGCGCTAGGGGTGAATGAGCAGTTCTTC.

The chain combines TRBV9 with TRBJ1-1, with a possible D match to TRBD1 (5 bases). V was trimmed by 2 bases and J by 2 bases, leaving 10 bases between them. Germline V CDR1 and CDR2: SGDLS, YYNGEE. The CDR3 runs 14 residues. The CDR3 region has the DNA TGTGCCAGCAGCGTGCAACAGGTAAACACTGAAGCTTTCTTT. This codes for CASSVQQVNTEAFF.

The CDR3, as DNA: TGTGCCAGCAGCCGGCCGGGACAGGGACTGAAAGGGGAGCAGTACTTC. Amino acids: CASSRPGQGLKGEQYF. V gene TRBV5-4 combines with J gene TRBJ2-7, with TRBD1 matching over 9 bases. The ends lost 4 bases at V and 7 bases at J; junction bases unmatched: 15. The CDR3 totals 16 residues. CDR1 is SGHNT, CDR2 YYREEE, per germline (reference sequence).

In DNA form, the CDR3 reads TGTGCCAGCAGCTCCGGGACACTAAATTGGGGCAATCAGCCCCAGCATTTT. It yields the protein CASSSGTLNWGNQPQHF. The rearrangement links TRBV25-1 to TRBJ1-5, with D perhaps TRBD1 (6 bases). Germline assignment: CDR1 MGHDK and CDR2 SYGVNS. The CDR3 runs to 17 residues. V was pared by 6 bases and J by 2 bases, with 20 bases between.

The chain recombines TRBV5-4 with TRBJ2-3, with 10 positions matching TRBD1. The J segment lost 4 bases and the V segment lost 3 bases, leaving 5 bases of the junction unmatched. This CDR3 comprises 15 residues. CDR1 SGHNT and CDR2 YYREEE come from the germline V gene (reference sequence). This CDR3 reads CASSWDRGIADTQYF. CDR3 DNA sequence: TGTGCCAGCAGCTGGGACAGGGGAATAGCAGATACGCAGTATTTT.

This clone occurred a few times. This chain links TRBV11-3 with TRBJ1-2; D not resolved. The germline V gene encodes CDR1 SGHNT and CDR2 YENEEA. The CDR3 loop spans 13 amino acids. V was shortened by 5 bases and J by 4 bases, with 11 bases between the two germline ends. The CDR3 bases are TGTGCCAGCAGCCCATTAGGAGGCTATGGCTACACCTTC. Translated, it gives CASSPLGGYGYTF.

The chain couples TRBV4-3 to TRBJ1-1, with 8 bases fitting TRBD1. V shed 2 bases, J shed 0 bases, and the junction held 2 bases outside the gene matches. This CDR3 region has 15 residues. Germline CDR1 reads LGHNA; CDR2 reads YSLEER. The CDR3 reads CASSQQGALNTEAFF. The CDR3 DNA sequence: TGCGCCAGCAGCCAACAGGGGGCCTTGAACACTGAAGCTTTCTTT.

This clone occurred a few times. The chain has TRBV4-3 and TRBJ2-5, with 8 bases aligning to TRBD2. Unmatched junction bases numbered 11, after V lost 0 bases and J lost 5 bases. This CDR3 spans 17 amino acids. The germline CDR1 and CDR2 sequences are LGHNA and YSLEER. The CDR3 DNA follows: TGCGCCAGCAGCCAAGAGGCTCCTGTCGGGGGGGCCGAGACCCAGTACTTC. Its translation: CASSQEAPVGGAETQYF.

The CDR3 is CASSPALGSSYNEQFF. Here the CDR3 DNA reads TGTGCCAGCTCACCGGCGTTGGGGAGCTCCTACAATGAGCAGTTCTTC. The rearrangement links TRBV18 to TRBJ2-1, with D perhaps matching TRBD2 (5 bases). Trimming shortened V by 3 bases and J by 0 bases, and 12 bases separated the two germline ends. The CDR3 loop spans 16 amino acids. Per the germline V gene, CDR1 is KGHSH and CDR2 is LQKENI.

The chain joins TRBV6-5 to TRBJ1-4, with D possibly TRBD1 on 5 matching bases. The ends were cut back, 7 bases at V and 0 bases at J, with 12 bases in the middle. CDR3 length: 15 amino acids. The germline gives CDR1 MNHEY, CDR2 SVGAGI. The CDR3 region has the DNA TGTGCCAGCAACAAACGGGGGGCAACTAATGAAAAACTGTTTTTT. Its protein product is CASNKRGATNEKLFF.

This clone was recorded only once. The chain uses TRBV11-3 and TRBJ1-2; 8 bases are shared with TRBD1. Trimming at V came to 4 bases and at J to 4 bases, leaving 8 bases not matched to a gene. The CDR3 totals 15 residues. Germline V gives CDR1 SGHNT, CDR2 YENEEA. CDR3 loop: CASSSRSQGAYGYTF. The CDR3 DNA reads TGTGCCAGCAGCTCCCGGAGTCAGGGGGCCTATGGCTACACCTTC.

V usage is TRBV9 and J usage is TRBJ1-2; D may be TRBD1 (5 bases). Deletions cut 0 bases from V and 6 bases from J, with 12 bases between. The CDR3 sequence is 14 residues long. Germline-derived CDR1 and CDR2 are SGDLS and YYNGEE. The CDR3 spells CASSVENRTHGYTF. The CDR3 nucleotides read TGTGCCAGCAGCGTAGAGAACAGGACACATGGCTACACCTTC.

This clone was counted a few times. The CDR3 DNA follows: TGTGCCAGCAGCTCCATCGGTACCTATAATTCACCCCTCCACTTT. As protein: CASSSIGTYNSPLHF. This chain connects TRBV11-3 to TRBJ1-6; D call uncertain. Trimming cost V 4 bases and J 2 bases, with 9 bases left between them. CDR3 size: 15 residues. The germline CDR1 and CDR2 sequences are SGHNT and YENEEA.

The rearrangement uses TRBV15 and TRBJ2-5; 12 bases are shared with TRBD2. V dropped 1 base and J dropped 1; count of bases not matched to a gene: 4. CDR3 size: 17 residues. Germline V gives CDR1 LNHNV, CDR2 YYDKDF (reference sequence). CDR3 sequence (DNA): TGTGCCACCAGCAGAGGGACTAGCGGGGCCTTCCAAGAGACCCAGTACTTC. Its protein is CATSRGTSGAFQETQYF.

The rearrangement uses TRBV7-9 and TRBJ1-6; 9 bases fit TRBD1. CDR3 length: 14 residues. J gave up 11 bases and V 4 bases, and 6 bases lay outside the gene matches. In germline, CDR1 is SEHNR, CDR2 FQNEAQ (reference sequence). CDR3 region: CASSSGTGSAPLHF. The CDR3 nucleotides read TGTGCCAGCAGCTCCGGGACAGGGTCCGCACCCCTCCACTTT.

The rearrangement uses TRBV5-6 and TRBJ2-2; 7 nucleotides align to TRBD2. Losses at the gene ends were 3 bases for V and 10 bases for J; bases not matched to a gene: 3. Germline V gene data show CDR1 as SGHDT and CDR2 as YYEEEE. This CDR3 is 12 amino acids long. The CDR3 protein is CASSYRLAELFF. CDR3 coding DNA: TGTGCCAGCAGCTATAGACTAGCGGAGCTGTTTTTT.

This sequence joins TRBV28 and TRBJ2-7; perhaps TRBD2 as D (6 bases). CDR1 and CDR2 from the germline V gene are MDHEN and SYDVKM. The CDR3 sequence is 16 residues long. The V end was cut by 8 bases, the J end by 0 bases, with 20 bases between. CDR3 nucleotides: TGTGCCAGCCTCCCGGAGGGGACCCGGAGCTCCTACGAGCAGTACTTC. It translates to CASLPEGTRSSYEQYF.

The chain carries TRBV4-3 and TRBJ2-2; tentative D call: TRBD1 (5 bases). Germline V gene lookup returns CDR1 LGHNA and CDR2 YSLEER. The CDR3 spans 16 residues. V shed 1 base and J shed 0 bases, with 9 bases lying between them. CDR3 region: CASSQGPGSNTGELFF. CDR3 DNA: TGCGCCAGCAGCCAAGGTCCAGGGTCGAACACCGGGGAGCTGTTTTTT.

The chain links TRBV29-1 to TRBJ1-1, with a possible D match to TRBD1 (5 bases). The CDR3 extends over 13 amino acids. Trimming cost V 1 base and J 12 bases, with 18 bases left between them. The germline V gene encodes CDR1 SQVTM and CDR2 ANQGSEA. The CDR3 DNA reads TGCAGCGTTGAAGGTGGGGGGGGGAAGTGGACTTTCTTT. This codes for CSVEGGGGKWTFF.

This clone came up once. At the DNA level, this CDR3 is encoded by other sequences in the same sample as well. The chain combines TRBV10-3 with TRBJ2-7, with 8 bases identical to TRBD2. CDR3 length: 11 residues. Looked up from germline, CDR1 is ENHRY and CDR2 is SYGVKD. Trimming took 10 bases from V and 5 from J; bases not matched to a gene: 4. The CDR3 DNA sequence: TGTGCCACCGCAGCGGGGGACGAGCAGTACTTC. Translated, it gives CATAAGDEQYF.

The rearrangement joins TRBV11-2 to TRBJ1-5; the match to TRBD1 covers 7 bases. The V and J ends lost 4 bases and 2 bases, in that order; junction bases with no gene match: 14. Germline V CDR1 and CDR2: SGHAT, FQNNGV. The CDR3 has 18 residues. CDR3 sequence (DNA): TGTGCCAGCAGCTCCTCCCGGGACAGCTCCTATCGCAATCAGCCCCAGCATTTT. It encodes CASSSSRDSSYRNQPQHF.

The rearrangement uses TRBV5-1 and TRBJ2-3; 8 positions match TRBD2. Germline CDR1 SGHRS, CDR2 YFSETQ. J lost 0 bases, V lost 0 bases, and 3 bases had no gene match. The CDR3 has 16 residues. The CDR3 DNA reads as TGCGCCAGCAGCTTGGCCGGGGGGGGAAGCACAGATACGCAGTATTTT. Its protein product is CASSLAGGGSTDTQYF.

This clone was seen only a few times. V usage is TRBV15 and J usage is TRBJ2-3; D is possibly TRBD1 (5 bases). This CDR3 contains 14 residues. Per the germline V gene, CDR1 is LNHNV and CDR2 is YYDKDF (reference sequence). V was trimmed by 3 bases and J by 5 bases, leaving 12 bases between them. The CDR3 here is CATSRAGLEDTQYF. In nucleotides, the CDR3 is TGTGCCACCAGCAGGGCAGGGCTGGAAGATACGCAGTATTTT.

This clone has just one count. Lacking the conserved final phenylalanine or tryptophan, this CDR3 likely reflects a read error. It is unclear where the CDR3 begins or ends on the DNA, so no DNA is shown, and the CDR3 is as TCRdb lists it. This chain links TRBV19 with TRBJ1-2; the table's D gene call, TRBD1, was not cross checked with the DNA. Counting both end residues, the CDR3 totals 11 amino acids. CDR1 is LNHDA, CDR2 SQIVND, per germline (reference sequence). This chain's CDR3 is CASSKGQGSFL.

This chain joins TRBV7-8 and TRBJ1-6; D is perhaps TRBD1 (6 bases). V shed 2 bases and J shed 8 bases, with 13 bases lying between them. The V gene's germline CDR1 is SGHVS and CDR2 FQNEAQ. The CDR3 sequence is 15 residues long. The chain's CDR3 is CASSLRMGADSPLHF. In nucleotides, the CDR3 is TGTGCCAGCAGCTTACGAATGGGGGCGGATTCACCCCTCCACTTT. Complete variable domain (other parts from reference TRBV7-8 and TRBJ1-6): GAGVSQSPRYKVAKRGQDVALRCDPISGHVSLFWYQQALGQGPEFLTYFQNEAQLDKSGLPSDRFFAERPEGSVSTLKIQRTQQEDSAVYLCASSLRMGADSPLHFGNGTRLTVT.

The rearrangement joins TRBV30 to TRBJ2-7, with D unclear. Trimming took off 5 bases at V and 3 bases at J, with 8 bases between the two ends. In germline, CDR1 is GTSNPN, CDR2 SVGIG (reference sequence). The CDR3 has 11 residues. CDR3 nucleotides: TGTGCCTGGGGCGGCATCTACGAGCAGTACTTC. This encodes CAWGGIYEQYF.

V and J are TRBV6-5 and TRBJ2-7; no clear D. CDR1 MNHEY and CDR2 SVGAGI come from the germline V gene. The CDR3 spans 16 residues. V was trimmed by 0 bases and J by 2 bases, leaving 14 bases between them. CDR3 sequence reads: CASSYSLNSLPYEQYF. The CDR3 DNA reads TGTGCCAGCAGTTACTCGCTTAACAGCCTCCCCTACGAGCAGTACTTC.